This TCR beta chain comes out of a study of PD-1 blockade in mismatch repair-deficient tumors. The table came from immunoSEQ multiplex PCR; TCRdb's copy has only in-frame clones and leaves some out. The table records some 120,000 clones, more than 70% of them present only once. The receptor's source is an adult with mismatch repair-deficient cancer. Specimen: peripheral blood, collected approximately 72 weeks after starting pembrolizumab.

The CDR3 coding sequence is TGCGCCAGCAGCTTGTGGGCAGGGTCCTACACCTTC. This codes for CASSLWAGSYTF. V gene TRBV5-1 combines with J gene TRBJ1-2; possible D gene TRBD1, 5 bases. Germline V gene data show CDR1 as SGHRS and CDR2 as YFSETQ. CDR3 length: 12 amino acids. V was cut by 1 base and J by 10 bases, with 11 bases left in between.